The 23 T cell receptor beta chains below come from one sample, sequenced in a study of CD8+ T cells in alopecia areata. Reverse transcribed after extraction, RNA yielded cDNA as the sequencing template. The protocol was immunoSEQ multiplex PCR, while the TCRdb copy is restricted to in-frame clones and leaves out a portion. The sample has roughly 260,000 clones, none seen only once. A panel of CD4, CD8alpha, NKG2D, NKG2ACE and other markers served to sort pooled cutaneous lymph node cells. Sequencing was performed on CD4+ T cells sorted from a lymph node. The receptor source for this set is a C3H/HeJ mouse with alopecia areata. Mouse strain MHC haplotype: H2-k.

Concerning this clone itself: The gene symbols are mouse symbols. The read terminates 4 residues ahead of where the CDR3 ends, so the germline J gene completes it. The chain joins TRBV1 to TRBJ2-2, with TRBD1 matching over 8 bases. Germline V lookup: CDR1 NSQYPW, CDR2 LRSPGD (reference sequence). Trimming removed 3 bases from V and 0 bases from J; junction bases left unmatched: 3. The CDR3 extends over 16 amino acids. CDR3 DNA, as far as it was read: TGCACCTGCAGTGCCCAGGGGGCCACAAACACCGGG. It codes for CTCSAQGATNTG. The entire CDR3 reads CTCSAQGATNTGQLYF.

This clone was counted at least ten times. Gene names denote mouse genes. The read ends 3 residues shy of where the CDR3 ends; the end is completed using the germline J gene. V is TRBV13-3 and J is TRBJ1-6; D might be TRBD1 (6 bases). TRBJ1-6 is an ORF for which the function is uncertain. The V end was cut by 2 bases, the J end by 3 bases, with 9 bases between. This CDR3 spans 15 amino acids. Germline V gene lookup returns CDR1 NNHDY and CDR2 SYVADS. The CDR3 here is CASSEQGGYNSPLYF. The covered CDR3 bases are TGTGCCAGCAGTGAACAGGGAGGCTATAATTCGCCC.

Turning to this clone: The genes are named according to mouse. Read sequence stops 4 residues before the CDR3 end, and the germline J gene provides the missing end. This chain joins TRBV19 and TRBJ2-3; TRBD1 might be the D (6 bases). CDR3 length: 15 residues. Trimming cost V 4 bases and J 0 bases, with 12 bases left between them. Germline assignment: CDR1 FNHDT and CDR2 SITEND (reference sequence). This CDR3 reads CASSHREGSAETLYF. The CDR3 bases that were read are TGTGCCAGCAGTCACAGGGAGGGTAGTGCAGAA. The whole variable domain, remainder taken from reference TRBV19 and TRBJ2-3, is GGIITQTPKFLIGQEGQKLTLKCQQNFNHDTMYWYRQDSGKGLRLIYYSITENDLQKGDLSEGYDASREKKSSFSLTVTSAQKNEMAVFLCASSHREGSAETLYFGSGTRLTVL.

This clone occurred a few times. Here the gene names and germline are mouse. Sequencing ends 4 residues short of the CDR3 end; the germline J gene provides the rest. Distinct nucleotide sequences in the sample also encode this CDR3. V gene TRBV1 combines with J gene TRBJ2-3; 11 bases are shared with TRBD2. Germline CDR1 is NSQYPW and CDR2 is LRSPGD (reference sequence). The CDR3 covers 17 residues. The V and J ends lost 1 base and 0 bases, in that order; junction bases with no gene match: 3. CDR3 DNA (partial): TGCACCTGCAGTGCAGCTGGGACTGGGGGTAGTGCAGAA. Its translation: CTCSAAGTGGSAE. The whole CDR3 is CTCSAAGTGGSAETLYF.

Comment on this clone: Germline and genes: mouse. The read comes to an end 4 residues before the CDR3 does, leaving the germline J gene to fill in the end. The chain employs TRBV19 and TRBJ2-1; tentative D call: TRBD1 (5 bases). This CDR3 spans 14 amino acids. Per germline, CDR1 FNHDT and CDR2 SITEND (reference sequence). Trimming shortened V by 6 bases and J by 3 bases, and 13 bases separated the two germline ends. The DNA read from the CDR3 is TGTGCCAGCAAGATCCCAGGGATCTATGCT. Its protein product is CASKIPGIYA. The entire CDR3 is CASKIPGIYAEQFF.

This clone was seen a handful of times. The germline and genes are mouse ones. The read halts 4 residues ahead of the CDR3 end, with the missing end drawn from the germline J gene. In the same sample, other DNA sequences code for this CDR3. V usage is TRBV13-1 and J usage is TRBJ2-3, with D uncertain. V was clipped by 1 base and J by 0 bases, with 3 bases between them. The CDR3 runs to 13 residues. Germline V gene lookup returns CDR1 NSHNY and CDR2 SYGAGN. The CDR3 loop reads CASSDQSAETLYF. The DNA read from the CDR3 is TGTGCCAGCAGTGATCAAAGTGCAGAA.

About this clone itself: Gene names and germline refer to mouse. The read finishes 4 residues shy of the CDR3 end, and the germline J gene is used to complete it. The chain carries TRBV2 and TRBJ1-1; 10 bases match TRBD1. V dropped 0 bases and J dropped 2; count of bases not matched to a gene: 3. CDR1 and CDR2 from the germline V gene are LGHNA and YSYQKL. This CDR3 comprises 16 residues. The CDR3 reads CASSQDGDRGNTEVFF. The CDR3 DNA, read in part, is TGTGCCAGCAGCCAAGATGGGGACAGGGGTAACACA.

With regard to this clone: The gene names given are mouse names. From the germline J gene comes the end of the CDR3, since the read stops 4 residues before it. The sample contains more than one DNA sequence encoding this CDR3. The chain couples TRBV31 to TRBJ1-2; the match to TRBD1 covers 11 bases. Per the germline V gene, CDR1 is GKSSPN and CDR2 is SITVG. This CDR3 is built from 15 residues. V gave up 0 bases and J gave up 1 base; unmatched junction bases: 1. The part of the CDR3 DNA that was read is TGTGCCTGGAGTCTAGGGACAGGGGGAAACTCC. Translation: CAWSLGTGGNS. Given in full, the CDR3 is CAWSLGTGGNSDYTF.

As concerns this clone: All gene names here are mouse names. This chain's CDR3 is CASTGLGGSYEQYF. Incomplete CDR3 DNA: TGTGCCAGCACCGGACTGGGGGGGTCCTAT. This chain uses TRBV13-3 with TRBJ2-7; TRBD2 matches 12 bases. The CDR3 end falls 4 residues outside the read, so it is completed with the germline J gene. V gave up 6 bases and J gave up 1 base; unmatched junction bases: 2. Germline loops: CDR1 NNHDY, CDR2 SYVADS. The CDR3 covers 14 residues.

This clone was seen more than once but under ten times. All gene names here are mouse names. Sequencing ends 4 residues short of the CDR3 end; the germline J gene provides the rest. Distinct nucleotide sequences in the sample also encode this CDR3. V gene TRBV19 combines with J gene TRBJ2-5; 11 nucleotides line up with TRBD1. Germline values: CDR1 FNHDT, CDR2 SITEND (reference sequence). CDR3 size: 14 residues. CDR3 region: CASSPGTGGDTQYF. CDR3 DNA (partial): TGTGCCAGCAGTCCCGGGACAGGGGGAGAC.

This clone appeared a few times. Genes and germline are mouse. The read terminates 4 residues ahead of where the CDR3 ends, so the germline J gene completes it. The chain combines TRBV31 with TRBJ2-1; 7 bases match TRBD1. Unmatched junction bases numbered 2, after V lost 5 bases and J lost 4 bases. CDR1 and CDR2 (germline): GKSSPN, SITVG. CDR3 length: 12 amino acids. This CDR3 is CAWGTAYAEQFF. CDR3 DNA, as far as it was read: TGTGCCTGGGGGACAGCTTATGCT.

This clone was picked up a small number of times. Mouse germline and gene names are used. Read sequence stops 4 residues before the CDR3 end, and the germline J gene provides the missing end. The same CDR3 also results from other DNA sequences found in this sample. The chain couples TRBV13-3 to TRBJ1-1; 7 bases line up with TRBD1. The CDR3 covers 11 residues. From germline, CDR1 is NNHDY and CDR2 SYVADS. The covered CDR3 bases are TGTGCCAGCAGGGACAGGACA. It codes for CASRDRT. The full CDR3 protein reads CASRDRTEVFF.

This clone was seen ten or more times. The gene symbols are mouse symbols. The DNA ends 4 residues before the CDR3 does, and the rest of the CDR3 is filled in from the germline J gene. This same CDR3 is encoded by further DNA sequences in the sample. The V gene is TRBV13-3, the J gene TRBJ2-5; 8 bases line up with TRBD1. Germline V CDR1 and CDR2: NNHDY, SYVADS. The CDR3 is 12 amino acids. The CDR3 reads CASRDREDTQYF. CDR3 DNA, as far as it was read: TGTGCCAGCAGGGACAGGGAGGAC.

In the case of this clone: The germline and genes are mouse ones. Read data end 4 residues before the CDR3 end; the end is taken from the germline J gene. This chain links TRBV13-3 with TRBJ2-7, with 10 nucleotides matching TRBD2. CDR1 NNHDY and CDR2 SYVADS come from the germline V gene. The CDR3 contains 16 residues. Losses at the gene ends were 0 bases for V and 0 bases for J; bases not matched to a gene: 3. This CDR3 reads CASSDALGGLSYEQYF. CDR3 bases read: TGTGCCAGCAGTGATGCCCTGGGGGGGCTCTCCTAT.

In this sample, this clone turned up a few times. Gene names refer to mouse genes. Sequencing ends 4 residues short of the CDR3 end; the germline J gene provides the rest. The chain uses TRBV13-1 and TRBJ2-2; a weak D match, TRBD1 (8 bases). The CDR3 loop spans 15 amino acids. The germline V gene encodes CDR1 NSHNY and CDR2 SYGAGN. Trimming removed 3 bases at V and 4 bases at J, with 13 bases between. Incomplete CDR3 DNA: TGTGCCAGCAGTGGAAACAGGGGGGGCACCGGG. Amino acid sequence: CASSGNRGGTG. The whole CDR3 is CASSGNRGGTGQLYF.

This clone was detected only a few times. These gene names are mouse names. The CDR3 extends 4 residues past the end of the read, so its final part is completed from the germline J gene. Other DNA sequences in this sample translate to the same CDR3. The rearrangement uses TRBV13-1 and TRBJ2-3, with D uncertain. Germline V gene data show CDR1 as NSHNY and CDR2 as SYGAGN. V lost 0 bases and J 0 bases, leaving 8 bases between the germline ends. The CDR3 totals 15 residues. The CDR3 sequence: CASSDGLVSAETLYF. Partial CDR3 DNA: TGTGCCAGCAGTGATGGGCTGGTTAGTGCAGAA.

This clone appeared a few times. Here the gene names and germline are mouse. The sequenced fragment ends 4 residues before the CDR3 boundary, so the rest is inferred from the germline J gene. This rearrangement joins TRBV13-2 to TRBJ2-7, with D perhaps TRBD1 (7 bases). The V gene's germline CDR1 is NNHNN and CDR2 SYGAGS (reference sequence). The CDR3 extends over 14 amino acids. Trimming left V 1 base short and J 0 bases short, with 8 bases between. CDR3 residues: CASGDRGRSYEQYF. The CDR3 DNA, read in part, is TGTGCCAGCGGTGATAGGGGGCGCTCCTAT.

Regarding this clone: Any gene name here is a mouse gene name. The sequence runs out 3 residues before the end of the CDR3; the remainder is reconstructed from the germline J gene. The V gene is TRBV1, the J gene TRBJ1-6; a possible D gene is TRBD1 (5 bases). TRBJ1-6 has ORF status, its function being uncertain. CDR3 length: 15 amino acids. Germline CDR1 and CDR2: NSQYPW and LRSPGD (reference sequence). V lost 0 bases and J 7 bases, leaving 10 bases between the germline ends. The CDR3 bases that were read are TGCACCTGCAGTGCAGATCTCCCAGGGAATTCGCCC. Its translation is CTCSADLPGNSP. From start to end, the CDR3 is CTCSADLPGNSPLYF.

This clone was counted a few times. The genes are named according to mouse. Read coverage stops 4 residues before the CDR3 terminus; the germline J gene supplies the remainder. The chain couples TRBV13-3 to TRBJ2-1; 10 positions match TRBD2. CDR3 length equals 15 residues. V shed 5 bases, J shed 1 base, and the junction held 3 bases outside the gene matches. Germline values: CDR1 NNHDY, CDR2 SYVADS. The CDR3 sequence is CASSPGGANYAEQFF. CDR3 DNA, as far as it was read: TGTGCCAGCAGCCCTGGGGGGGCCAACTATGCT.

This clone has just a few counts. Here the gene names and germline are mouse. The CDR3 goes on 4 residues after the read ends, and that part is filled in from the germline J gene. This rearrangement joins TRBV19 to TRBJ2-3; D may be TRBD2 (6 bases). The length of the CDR3 is 16 residues. V was pared by 1 base and J by 0 bases, with 12 bases between. CDR1 is FNHDT, CDR2 SITEND, per germline (reference sequence). CDR3 bases read: TGTGCCAGCAGTATATTGGGGACTTCTAGTGCAGAA. Protein: CASSILGTSSAE. In full, the CDR3 reads CASSILGTSSAETLYF.

This clone has just a few counts. Here the gene names and germline are mouse. Coverage ceases 4 residues before the CDR3 finishes, and the germline J gene fills in the end. The chain is built from TRBV29 and TRBJ2-5, with D unclear. The CDR3 runs to 11 residues. CDR1 and CDR2 from the germline V gene are MSHET and SYDVDS. CDR3 region: CASSLKDTQYF. The part of the CDR3 DNA that was read is TGTGCTAGCAGCCTAAAAGAC. Full variable domain (remainder filled in from reference TRBV29 and TRBJ2-5): DMKVTQMPRYLIKRMGENVLLECGQDMSHETMYWYRQDPGLGLQLIYISYDVDSNSEGDIPKGYRVSRKKREHFSLILDSAKTNQTSVYFCASSLKDTQYFGPGTRLLVL.

This clone was observed a handful of times. The gene names here belong to mouse. The CDR3 is cut off 4 residues early in the read; its end comes from the germline J gene. The same CDR3 also results from other DNA sequences found in this sample. The rearrangement joins TRBV31 to TRBJ2-3, with 9 bases fitting TRBD2. The V segment lost 0 bases and the J segment 0 bases; nucleotides outside the gene matches: 4. Germline lookup yields CDR1 GKSSPN and CDR2 SITVG. CDR3 length: 16 residues. The sequenced part of the CDR3 DNA is TGTGCCTGGAGTCTGGGACTGGGAACTAGTGCAGAA. Amino acids: CAWSLGLGTSAE. The full CDR3 is CAWSLGLGTSAETLYF.

A few counts support this clone. Gene and germline names: mouse. The same CDR3 can be traced to other DNA sequences in this sample. CDR3 in amino acids: CAWSLGANTGQLYF. The CDR3 DNA, read in part, is TGTGCCTGGTCACTGGGTGCAAACACCGGG. The chain has TRBV31 and TRBJ2-2; a possible D gene is TRBD2 (6 bases). The read gets to within 4 residues of the CDR3 end, and the germline J gene fills in the rest. The CDR3 runs 14 residues. Per the germline V gene, CDR1 is GKSSPN and CDR2 is SITVG. V was pared by 5 bases and J by 0 bases, with 10 bases between.